The 16 T cell receptor beta chains presented below share a single source sample, sequenced in a study of Ad26.COV2.S vaccination and SARS-CoV-2 variants. The assay was immunoSEQ multiplex PCR, and TCRdb's table has in-frame clones only and misses some. The sample yields 300,000 to 350,000 clones, roughly 90% seen once. The treatment: roughly 20 received Ad26.COV2.S at low or high dose, single or two shots; 5 received placebo; per-sample allocation not given. Each sample was drawn 63 days after the first injection (of vaccine or placebo). The sequencing here drew on peripheral blood, taken in a trial of Ad26.COV2.S vaccine versus placebo. The receptors derive from a person aged 18 to 59 who received the Ad26.COV2.S COVID-19 vaccine or a placebo.

V and J are TRBV9 and TRBJ2-3; 7 bases are shared with TRBD2. Looked up from germline, CDR1 is SGDLS and CDR2 is YYNGEE. There are 14 residues in the CDR3. Trimming cost V 2 bases and J 4 bases; bases outside gene matches: 4. CDR3 coding DNA: TGTGCCAGCAGCGTTCTAGCGGTCTCAGATACGCAGTATTTT. Its protein is CASSVLAVSDTQYF.

The chain carries TRBV4-1 and TRBJ2-7; D possibly corresponds to TRBD2 (6 bases). The germline V and J ends were trimmed by 4 bases and 3 bases, with 19 bases remaining between them. The CDR3 has 16 residues. CDR1 is MGHRA and CDR2 is YSYEKL in the germline V gene. The CDR3 reads CASSPSWGEQNYEQYV. The CDR3 coding sequence is TGCGCCAGCAGCCCCTCCTGGGGGGAGCAAAACTACGAGCAGTACGTC.

The CDR3 nucleotides read TGTGCCAGCAGTTATGGGACTCAAGGAGGGGAGACCCAGTACTTC. The encoded protein is CASSYGTQGGETQYF. The J gene is TRBJ2-5, the V gene TRBV6-2 or TRBV6-3, with D perhaps TRBD2 (6 bases). The CDR3 length is 15 residues. V was cut by 3 bases and J by 5 bases, with 16 bases left in between. Germline V gives CDR1 MNHEY, CDR2 SVGEGT.

This chain joins TRBV18 and TRBJ1-2; 8 bases fit TRBD1. In germline, CDR1 is KGHSH, CDR2 LQKENI. This CDR3 is built from 15 residues. The junction had 10 bases not matched to a gene; V was cut back by 3 bases and J by 7 bases. Here the CDR3 reads CASSPNAGGEGGYTF. In DNA, the CDR3 is TGTGCCAGCTCACCCAACGCAGGGGGCGAGGGTGGCTACACCTTC.

V gene TRBV6-5 combines with J gene TRBJ1-1, with a possible D match to TRBD1 (5 bases). The CDR3 runs to 16 residues. V gave up 3 bases and J gave up 5 bases, with 19 bases separating them. Germline CDR1 and CDR2: MNHEY and SVGAGI. CDR3 region: CASSYVGTVVGTEAFF. DNA for the CDR3: TGTGCCAGCAGTTATGTCGGGACGGTGGTGGGGACTGAAGCTTTCTTT.

The chain uses TRBV29-1 and TRBJ1-1, with D possibly TRBD1 on 5 matching bases. The CDR3 covers 13 residues. Deletions cut 7 bases from V and 0 bases from J, with 12 bases between. The V gene's germline CDR1 is SQVTM and CDR2 ANQGSEA. The CDR3 DNA is TGCAGCGCCAGGGACGCAGTGAACACTGAAGCTTTCTTT. Its protein is CSARDAVNTEAFF.

J is TRBJ2-1 and V is TRBV21-1; whether TRBD2, the table's D call, matches the DNA was not checked. TRBV21-1 is reported as a pseudogene. The CDR3 is 15 amino acids. The CDR3 loop reads CASLPPGLGNNEQFF. Written as DNA, the CDR3 is TGTGCCAGCTTACCACCGGGACTCGGGAACAATGAGCAGTTCTTC.

V gene TRBV27 combines with J gene TRBJ2-5; D may be TRBD2 (5 bases). Trimming took 2 bases from V and 5 from J, leaving 15 bases between them. The CDR3 loop spans 15 amino acids. The germline V gene encodes CDR1 MNHEY and CDR2 SMNVEV (reference sequence). Here the CDR3 reads CASSLGSERRETQYF. In DNA form, the CDR3 reads TGTGCCAGCAGTTTAGGGAGCGAGCGGAGGGAGACCCAGTACTTC.

The chain carries TRBV6-5 and TRBJ1-5; a weak D match, TRBD1 (5 bases). The germline V gene encodes CDR1 MNHEY and CDR2 SVGAGI. The V and J ends lost 7 bases and 5 bases respectively, with 12 bases between them. This CDR3 comprises 13 residues. The CDR3 here is CASKPGQYQPQHF. In DNA, the CDR3 is TGTGCCAGCAAGCCGGGGCAATATCAGCCCCAGCATTTT.

This clone was counted a few times. V gene TRBV7-9 combines with J gene TRBJ1-6, with TRBD1 as a possible D gene (5 bases). This CDR3 region has 13 residues. Between the trimmed V and J ends, which lost 7 bases and 7 bases, there was a span of 11 bases. Looked up from germline, CDR1 is SEHNR and CDR2 is FQNEAQ (reference sequence). The CDR3 DNA sequence: TGTGCCAGCAACGAGGGGCCCAATTCACCCCTCCACTTT. Its translation: CASNEGPNSPLHF.

The chain employs TRBV5-1 and TRBJ2-1, with 8 bases fitting TRBD2. The CDR3 runs 15 residues. The junction had 6 bases not matched to a gene; V was cut back by 3 bases and J by 4 bases. The V gene's germline CDR1 is SGHRS and CDR2 YFSETQ. CDR3 in amino acids: CASSSTGGAYNEQFF. DNA of the CDR3: TGCGCCAGCAGCTCCACCGGGGGGGCATACAATGAGCAGTTCTTC.

The chain links TRBV19 to TRBJ2-2; TRBD1 matches 8 bases. From germline, CDR1 is LNHDA and CDR2 SQIVND (reference sequence). This CDR3 region has 16 residues. V trimming: 6 bases; J trimming: 1 base; junction bases outside the gene matches: 7. CDR3 coding DNA: TGTGCCAGTAGCCTTCAGGGGGCTCTGAACACCGGGGAGCTGTTTTTT. Its protein product is CASSLQGALNTGELFF.

In its sample, this clone was seen once. This chain links TRBV6-1 with TRBJ2-7; tentative D call: TRBD2 (5 bases). The V gene lost 1 base and the J gene lost 3 bases, with 10 bases spanning the gap. This CDR3 region has 14 residues. Per the germline V gene, CDR1 is MNHNS and CDR2 is SASEGT. The CDR3 protein is CASSEVGEFYEQYV. The DNA of the CDR3 is TGTGCCAGCAGTGAAGTTGGGGAGTTCTACGAGCAGTACGTC.

This clone occurred once. The chain couples TRBV4-1 to TRBJ1-2; D gene uncertain. There are 15 residues in the CDR3. Germline V gene data show CDR1 as MGHRA and CDR2 as YSYEKL. V lost 1 base to trimming and J lost 5 bases, with 14 bases between them. CDR3 bases: TGCGCCAGCAGCCAAGCGTACCCGTCGGGGTATGGCTACACCTTC. Protein product: CASSQAYPSGYGYTF.

The rearrangement joins TRBV3-1 (or the pseudogene TRBV3-2) to TRBJ2-7; D could derive from TRBD1 or TRBD2 (7 bases each). V was cut by 1 base and J by 2 bases, with 12 bases left in between. The germline gives CDR1 LGHDT, CDR2 YNNKEL (reference sequence). The CDR3 consists of 15 residues. The CDR3 sequence is CASSQVQGRAYEQYV. CDR3 nucleotide sequence: TGTGCCAGCAGCCAAGTACAGGGGAGGGCCTACGAGCAGTACGTC.

The chain is built from TRBV6-8 and TRBJ2-5, with D perhaps matching TRBD1 (7 bases). Germline V CDR1 and CDR2: MNHGY, SAAAGT. Deletions cut 3 bases from V and 2 bases from J, with 22 bases between. CDR3 length: 18 residues. The CDR3 coding sequence is TGTGCCAGCAGTTATCATAAGGGCCCCCAGGGGGGACAAGAGACCCAGTACTTC. It specifies CASSYHKGPQGGQETQYF.